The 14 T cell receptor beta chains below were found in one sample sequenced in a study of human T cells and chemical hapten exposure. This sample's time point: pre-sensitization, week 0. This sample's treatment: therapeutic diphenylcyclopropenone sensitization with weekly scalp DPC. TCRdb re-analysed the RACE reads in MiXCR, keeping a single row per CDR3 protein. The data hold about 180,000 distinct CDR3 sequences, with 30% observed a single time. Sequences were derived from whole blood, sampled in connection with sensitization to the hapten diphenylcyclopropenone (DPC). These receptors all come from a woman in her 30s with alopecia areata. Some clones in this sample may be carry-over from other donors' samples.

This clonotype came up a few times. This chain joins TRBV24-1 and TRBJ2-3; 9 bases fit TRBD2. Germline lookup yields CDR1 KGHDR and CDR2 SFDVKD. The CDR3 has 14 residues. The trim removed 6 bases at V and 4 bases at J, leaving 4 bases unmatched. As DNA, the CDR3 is TGTGCCACCAGTTCGGGACTAGCTGCAGATACGCAGTATTTT. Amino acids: CATSSGLAADTQYF.

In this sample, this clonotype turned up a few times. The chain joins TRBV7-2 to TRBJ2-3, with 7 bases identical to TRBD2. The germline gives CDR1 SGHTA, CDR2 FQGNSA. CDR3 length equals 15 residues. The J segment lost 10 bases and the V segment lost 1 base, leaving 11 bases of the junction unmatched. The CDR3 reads CASSLGPVAGRAQYF. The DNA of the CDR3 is TGTGCCAGCAGCTTAGGACCCGTAGCGGGTCGGGCGCAGTATTTT.

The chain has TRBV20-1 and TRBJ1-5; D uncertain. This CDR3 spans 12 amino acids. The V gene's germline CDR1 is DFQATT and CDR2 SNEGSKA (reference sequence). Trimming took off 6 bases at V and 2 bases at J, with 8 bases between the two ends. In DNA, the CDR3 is TGCAGTGCCTCGGACGGCAATCAGCCCCAGCATTTT. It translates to CSASDGNQPQHF.

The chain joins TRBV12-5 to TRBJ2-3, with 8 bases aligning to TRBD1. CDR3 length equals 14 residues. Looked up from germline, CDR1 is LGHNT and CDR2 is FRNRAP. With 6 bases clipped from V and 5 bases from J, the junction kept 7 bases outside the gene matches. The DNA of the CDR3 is TGTGCTAGTGGGGGGACAGGACAAGGAGATACGCAGTATTTT. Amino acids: CASGGTGQGDTQYF.

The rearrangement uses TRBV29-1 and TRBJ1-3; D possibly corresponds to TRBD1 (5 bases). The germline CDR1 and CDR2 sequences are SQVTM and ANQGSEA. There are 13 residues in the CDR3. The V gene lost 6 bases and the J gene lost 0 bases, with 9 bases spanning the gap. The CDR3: CSVGPSSGNTIYF. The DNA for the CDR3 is TGCAGCGTGGGGCCGAGCTCTGGAAACACCATATATTTT.

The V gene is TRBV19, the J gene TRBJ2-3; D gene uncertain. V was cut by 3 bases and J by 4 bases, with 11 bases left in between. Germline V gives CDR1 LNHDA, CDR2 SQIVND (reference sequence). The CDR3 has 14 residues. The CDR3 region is CASSMGTRPDTQYF. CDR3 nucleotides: TGTGCCAGTAGTATGGGTACACGTCCAGATACGCAGTATTTT.

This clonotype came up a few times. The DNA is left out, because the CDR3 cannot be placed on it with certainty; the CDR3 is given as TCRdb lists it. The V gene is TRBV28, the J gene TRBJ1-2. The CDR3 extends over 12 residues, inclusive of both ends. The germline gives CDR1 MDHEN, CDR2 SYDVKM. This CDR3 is CASSTSVQGYTF.

The CDR3 loop is CASSQVNGGELFF. CDR3 nucleotides: TGTGCCAGCAGCCAAGTTAACGGCGGGGAGCTGTTTTTT. The chain uses TRBV4-2 and TRBJ2-2, with D unclear. The CDR3 spans 13 residues. V was pared by 1 base and J by 7 bases, with 7 bases between. Per the germline V gene, CDR1 is LGHNA and CDR2 is YNFKEQ.

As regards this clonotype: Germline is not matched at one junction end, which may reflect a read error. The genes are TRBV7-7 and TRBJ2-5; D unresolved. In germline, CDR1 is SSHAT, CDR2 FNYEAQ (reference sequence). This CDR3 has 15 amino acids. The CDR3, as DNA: TGTGCTAGCAGCTTAGGTTCGACGGAACAAGAGACCCAGTACTTC. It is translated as CASSLGSTEQETQYF.

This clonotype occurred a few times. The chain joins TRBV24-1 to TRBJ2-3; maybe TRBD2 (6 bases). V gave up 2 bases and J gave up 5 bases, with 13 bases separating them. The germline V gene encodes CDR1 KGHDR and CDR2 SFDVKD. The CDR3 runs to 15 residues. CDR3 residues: CATSDSRRVVDTQYF. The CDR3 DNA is TGTGCCACCAGTGATTCAAGGAGGGTTGTAGATACGCAGTATTTT.

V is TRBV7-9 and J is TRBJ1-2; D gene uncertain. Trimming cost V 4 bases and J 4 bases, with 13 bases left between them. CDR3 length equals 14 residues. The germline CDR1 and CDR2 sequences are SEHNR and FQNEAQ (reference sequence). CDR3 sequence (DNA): TGTGCCAGCAGCTCACCCCAAGGGCTCTATGGCTACACCTTC. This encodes CASSSPQGLYGYTF.

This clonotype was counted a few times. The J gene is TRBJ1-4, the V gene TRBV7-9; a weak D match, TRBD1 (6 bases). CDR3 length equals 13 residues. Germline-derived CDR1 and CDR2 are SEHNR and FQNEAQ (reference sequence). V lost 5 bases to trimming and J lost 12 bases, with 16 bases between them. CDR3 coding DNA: TGTGCCAGCAGCCCGTTATCAGAGGGGGAACTGTTTTTT. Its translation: CASSPLSEGELFF. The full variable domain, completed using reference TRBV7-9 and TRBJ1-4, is DTGVSQNPRHKITKRGQNVTFRCDPISEHNRLYWYRQTLGQGPEFLTYFQNEAQLEKSRLLSDRFSAERPKGSFSTLEIQRTEQGDSAMYLCASSPLSEGELFFGSGTQLSVL.

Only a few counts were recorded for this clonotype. CDR3 sequence: CSVARGGNTIYF. As DNA, the CDR3 is TGCAGCGTTGCCAGGGGAGGAAACACCATATATTTT. The chain uses TRBV29-1 and TRBJ1-3, with a weak D call TRBD1 (6 bases). The CDR3 runs to 12 residues. V gave up 4 bases and J gave up 4 bases, with 8 bases separating them. The germline CDR1 and CDR2 sequences are SQVTM and ANQGSEA.

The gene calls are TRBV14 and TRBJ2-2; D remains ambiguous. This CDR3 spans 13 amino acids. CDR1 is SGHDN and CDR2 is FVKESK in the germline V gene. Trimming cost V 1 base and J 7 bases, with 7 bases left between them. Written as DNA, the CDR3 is TGTGCCAGCAGCCAAGCCCGTGGCGGGGAGCTGTTTTTT. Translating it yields CASSQARGGELFF.